Below are 28 T cell receptor beta chains sequenced from a single sample in a study of blood T cells in healthy people across ages. Alongside a J-beta primer mix, a sample-barcoded 5' primer served in a second PCR lasting roughly 6 to 11 cycles. MiXCR, applied by TCRdb to the 5' RACE reads, yields one record per CDR3 protein. Here the sample spans some 900,000 distinct CDR3 sequences, about 28% being singletons. Sequenced input: blood. The receptors here all came from an elderly woman in good health.

This clonotype was detected only a few times. J is TRBJ2-2 and V is TRBV3-1; 8 positions match TRBD2. V trimming: 3 bases; J trimming: 4 bases; junction bases outside the gene matches: 10. The CDR3 extends over 17 amino acids. The germline gives CDR1 LGHDT, CDR2 YNNKEL (reference sequence). The CDR3 region is CASSQEGASGSTGELFF. CDR3 DNA sequence: TGTGCCAGCAGCCAGGAAGGGGCTAGCGGGTCCACCGGGGAGCTGTTTTTT.

This clonotype was detected many times. CDR3 nucleotides: TGTGCCAGCAGTCGTTCCGGGCCAAGATCTAGCACAGATACGCAGTATTTT. Protein product: CASSRSGPRSSTDTQYF. V usage is TRBV6-1 and J usage is TRBJ2-3, with D hard to call. CDR1 is MNHNS and CDR2 is SASEGT in the germline V gene. This CDR3 has 17 amino acids. Trimming cost V 5 bases and J 0 bases, with 18 bases left between them.

This clonotype was picked up many times. This sequence joins TRBV10-3 and TRBJ2-3; D may be TRBD2 (6 bases). Per germline, CDR1 ENHRY and CDR2 SYGVKD. Trimming stripped 0 bases from V and 0 bases from J, with 10 bases between. CDR3 length: 16 residues. This CDR3 is CAISESAGTSTDTQYF. In DNA form, the CDR3 reads TGTGCCATCAGTGAGTCCGCGGGGACTAGCACAGATACGCAGTATTTT.

This clonotype was counted ten times or more. CDR3 amino acids: CASSLGQTSTDTQYF. The CDR3 DNA reads TGTGCCAGCAGCTTGGGGCAGACTAGCACAGATACGCAGTATTTT. The V call is TRBV7-9, the J call TRBJ2-3, with D possibly being TRBD1 (5 bases). Between the trimmed V and J ends, which lost 3 bases and 0 bases, there was a span of 10 bases. CDR1 and CDR2 (germline): SEHNR, FQNEAQ (reference sequence). The CDR3 runs to 15 residues.

Of note for this clonotype: Given a much more abundant clone one base away, this may be a read error. The chain joins TRBV7-2 to TRBJ2-1; the D call may be TRBD1 or TRBD2 (6 bases each). CDR1 and CDR2 from the germline V gene are SGHTA and FQGNSA. The CDR3 extends over 16 amino acids. CDR3 in amino acids: CAGSLSFGGGDNEQFF. The CDR3, as DNA: TGTGCCGGCAGCTTAAGTTTCGGAGGGGGTGACAATGAGCAGTTCTTC.

In its sample, this clonotype was seen a few times. The CDR3 DNA reads as TGCAGTGCTGGGGGCGGGACACCGAATCAGCCCCAGCATTTT. It codes for CSAGGGTPNQPQHF. The chain employs TRBV20-1 and TRBJ1-5; TRBD1 might be the D (6 bases). Trimming took 5 bases from V and 4 from J, leaving 15 bases between them. The CDR3 is made up of 14 amino acids. The germline CDR1 and CDR2 sequences are DFQATT and SNEGSKA (reference sequence).

V is TRBV11-2 and J is TRBJ2-2; TRBD1 matches at 8 bases. The CDR3 has 15 residues. V shed 5 bases and J 6 bases; nucleotides not matched to a gene: 8. Germline CDR1 is SGHAT and CDR2 is FQNNGV. The CDR3 DNA follows: TGTGCCAGCAGCCCCCGGACAGGGAGGTCCGGGGAGCTGTTTTTT. This codes for CASSPRTGRSGELFF.

With respect to this clonotype: A read error may be the cause here, since a much bigger clone is one base away. Given the absence of the conserved phenylalanine or tryptophan at the CDR3 end, a read error is likely. The chain links TRBV11-2 to TRBJ2-3; TRBD1 agrees at 9 bases. V lost 4 bases and J lost 1; bases outside the gene matches: 6. Germline V CDR1 and CDR2: SGHAT, FQNNGV. CDR3 length: 16 amino acids. The DNA for the CDR3 is TGTGCCAGCAGCTCTAGGACAGGGGTGGGCACAGATACGCAGTATTCT. This encodes CASSSRTGVGTDTQYS.

This clonotype has a single count. A read error is possible here, since a much larger clone lies one base away. The chain combines TRBV18 with TRBJ2-1; D gene uncertain. Judging by the DNA end, TRBJ2-7 fits better; the J call may be wrong. There are 13 residues in the CDR3. Germline CDR1 and CDR2: KGHSH and LQKENI. CDR3: CASSLDQYNEQYF. CDR3 DNA: TGTGCCAGCTCACTCGACCAATACAATGAGCAGTACTTC.

There are a few counts of this clonotype. The genes are TRBV5-5 and TRBJ1-1; TRBD1 is a possible D gene (5 bases). Germline V gives CDR1 SGHKS, CDR2 YYEKEE (reference sequence). V gave up 1 base and J gave up 5 bases, with 15 bases separating them. CDR3 size: 15 residues. The CDR3 here is CASSLISGVRTEAFF. Written as DNA, the CDR3 is TGTGCCAGCAGCTTGATTTCGGGGGTGAGGACTGAAGCTTTCTTT.

This clonotype was observed at least ten times. This chain joins TRBV7-2 and TRBJ1-2, with 7 bases lining up with TRBD1. The CDR3 totals 18 residues. The V gene end was trimmed by 2 bases and the J gene end by 8 bases; junction bases not matched to a gene: 20. CDR1 is SGHTA and CDR2 is FQGNSA in the germline V gene. The CDR3 region has the DNA TGTGCCAGCAGCTTAAACCCCATGCTGAGACTAAGGGGGCAGGGCTACACCTTC. It yields the protein CASSLNPMLRLRGQGYTF. Together with reference TRBV7-2 and TRBJ1-2, the CDR3 gives the full variable domain: GAGVSQSPSNKVTEKGKDVELRCDPISGHTALYWYRQSLGQGLEFLIYFQGNSAPDKSGLPSDRFSAERTGGSVSTLTIQRTQQEDSAVYLCASSLNPMLRLRGQGYTFGSGTRLTVV.

The chain's CDR3 is CASGLVQPSGYGSYNEQFF. In nucleotides, the CDR3 is TGTGCTAGTGGTTTGGTACAACCTAGCGGGTATGGCTCCTACAATGAGCAGTTCTTC. The chain carries TRBV12-5 and TRBJ2-1, with 8 positions matching TRBD2. Germline loops: CDR1 LGHNT, CDR2 FRNRAP. The CDR3 length is 19 residues. With V trimmed by 0 bases and J by 0 bases, 10 bases remained unmatched. Supplemented by reference TRBV12-5 and TRBJ2-1, the full variable domain reads DARVTQTPRHKVTEMGQEVTMRCQPILGHNTVFWYRQTMMQGLELLAYFRNRAPLDDSGMPKDRFSAEMPDATLATLKIQPSEPRDSAVYFCASGLVQPSGYGSYNEQFFGPGTRLTVL.

The chain has TRBV28 and TRBJ2-1; weak D call: TRBD1 (5 bases). The germline CDR1 and CDR2 sequences are MDHEN and SYDVKM. Trimming stripped 6 bases from V and 10 bases from J, with 13 bases between. This CDR3 has 12 amino acids. CDR3 nucleotide sequence: TGTGCCAGCAGCCTAAGGGGATCCGAGCAGTTCTTC. Protein sequence: CASSLRGSEQFF.

This clonotype showed up many times. This chain connects TRBV5-1 to TRBJ2-1; 9 nucleotides agree with TRBD1. CDR1 and CDR2 (germline): SGHRS, YFSETQ. V lost 0 bases to trimming and J lost 7 bases; unmatched junction nucleotides: 5. This CDR3 has 15 amino acids. The CDR3: CASSLDPGTGNEQFF. The CDR3 bases are TGCGCCAGCAGCTTGGACCCCGGGACAGGGAATGAGCAGTTCTTC.

This chain uses TRBV20-1 with TRBJ1-5; no reliable D call. CDR3 length: 14 amino acids. Looked up from germline, CDR1 is DFQATT and CDR2 is SNEGSKA (reference sequence). With 0 bases removed from V and 0 bases from J, the gap between germline ends came to 6 bases. The chain's CDR3 is CSARDTRSNQPQHF. CDR3 in DNA: TGCAGTGCTAGAGATACACGTAGCAATCAGCCCCAGCATTTT.

The CDR3 sequence: CAWSEQANYGYTF. The CDR3, as DNA: TGTGCCTGGAGTGAACAGGCTAACTATGGCTACACCTTC. The rearrangement uses TRBV30 and TRBJ1-2; D is perhaps TRBD1 (5 bases). V was pared by 1 base and J by 0 bases, with 6 bases between. This CDR3 is 13 amino acids long. In germline, CDR1 is GTSNPN, CDR2 SVGIG (reference sequence). The variable domain in full, completed from reference TRBV30 and TRBJ1-2, reads SQTIHQWPATLVQPVGSPLSLECTVEGTSNPNLYWYRQAAGRGLQLLFYSVGIGQISSEVPQNLSASRPQDRQFILSSKKLLLSDSGFYLCAWSEQANYGYTFGSGTRLTVV.

This clonotype was detected many times. J is TRBJ2-5 and V is TRBV5-1; D gene unclear. The V end lost 4 bases, the J end lost 4 bases, and 17 bases lay between the germline ends. In germline, CDR1 is SGHRS, CDR2 YFSETQ. The CDR3 is 15 amino acids. CDR3 DNA sequence: TGCGCCAGCAGCCTTCCTCTAGGATCAGGAGAGACCCAGTACTTC. Encoded protein: CASSLPLGSGETQYF.

The chain combines TRBV11-2 with TRBJ1-2, with D unclear. Germline CDR1 SGHAT, CDR2 FQNNGV. The CDR3 has 14 residues. The ends were cut back, 1 base at V and 3 bases at J, with 9 bases in the middle. As DNA, the CDR3 is TGTGCCAGCAGCTTAGCTTTCCGACACTATGGCTACACCTTC. As protein: CASSLAFRHYGYTF.

There are many counts of this clonotype. The chain combines TRBV20-1 with TRBJ2-1, with D perhaps matching TRBD2 (7 bases). The germline V gene has CDR1 DFQATT and CDR2 SNEGSKA (reference sequence). This CDR3 contains 16 residues. With 4 bases removed from V and 2 bases from J, the gap between germline ends came to 18 bases. CDR3 region: CSAKRLPGGAYNEQFF. The CDR3 DNA reads TGCAGTGCTAAGCGACTACCGGGGGGCGCCTACAATGAGCAGTTCTTC.

This clonotype was observed a few times. Being one base from a much bigger clone, this may be a read error. V is TRBV12-3 or TRBV12-4 and J is TRBJ2-5, with 8 bases fitting TRBD2. The CDR3 runs to 14 residues. With 6 bases clipped from V and 11 bases from J, the junction kept 14 bases outside the gene matches. The CDR3 nucleotides read TGTGCCAGCAGACTTACCGGGACTAGAAATGAGCAGTACTTC. Translated: CASRLTGTRNEQYF.

This clonotype came up many times. The gene calls are TRBV7-2 and TRBJ2-2, with D possibly called TRBD1 or TRBD2 (5 bases each). The CDR3 runs 14 residues. Germline CDR1 is SGHTA and CDR2 is FQGNSA. Trimming stripped 6 bases from V and 2 bases from J, with 10 bases between. CDR3 sequence reads: CASRLGENTGELFF. CDR3 DNA sequence: TGTGCCAGCAGACTAGGGGAAAACACCGGGGAGCTGTTTTTT.

Concerning this clonotype: A read error is possible here, since a much larger clone lies one base away. The V call is TRBV12-3 or TRBV12-4, the J call TRBJ2-7; 7 positions agree with TRBD1. The CDR3 contains 16 residues. V lost 2 bases and J lost 7; bases outside the gene matches: 14. The CDR3 loop reads CASSLRAGGRYNEQYF. The CDR3 region has the DNA TGTGCCAGCAGTTTAAGGGCAGGGGGACGGTACAATGAGCAGTACTTC.

This clonotype was counted a few times. CDR3 nucleotides: TGTGCCAGCAGTCTCCAAGGGACTACCTACAATGAGCAGTTCTTC. This codes for CASSLQGTTYNEQFF. V and J are TRBV7-6 and TRBJ2-1; 7 nucleotides agree with TRBD2. After removal of 6 bases from V and 2 bases from J, the junction contained 7 bases not matched to a gene. Germline-derived CDR1 and CDR2 are SGHVS and FNYEAQ. This CDR3 has 15 residues.

For this clonotype: A read error may produce the germline difference seen at one junction end. The chain uses TRBV5-6 and TRBJ2-1; D unclear. The CDR3 loop spans 13 amino acids. Germline lookup yields CDR1 SGHDT and CDR2 YYEEEE. The CDR3 nucleotides are TGTGCCCGCAGCTCTGGCCAGAGGTATGAGCAGTTCTTC. Its protein product is CARSSGQRYEQFF.

The chain joins TRBV10-3 to TRBJ2-2; weak D call: TRBD2 (5 bases). Trimming left V 6 bases short and J 1 base short, with 9 bases between. Germline assignment: CDR1 ENHRY and CDR2 SYGVKD. The CDR3 has 14 amino acids. The CDR3, as DNA: TGTGCCATCAGCGGGGTTTTGAACACCGGGGAGCTGTTTTTT. Encoded protein: CAISGVLNTGELFF.

This chain connects TRBV4-1 to TRBJ2-7; D might be TRBD1 (6 bases). The V gene's germline CDR1 is MGHRA and CDR2 YSYEKL. This CDR3 has 14 residues. Trimming stripped 3 bases from V and 0 bases from J, with 9 bases between. CDR3 amino acids: CASSQVDSSYEQYF. The DNA of the CDR3 is TGCGCCAGCAGCCAGGTGGACAGCTCCTACGAGCAGTACTTC.

This clonotype turned up a few times. CDR3 in amino acids: CATSEPGPSQEETQYF. As DNA, the CDR3 is TGTGCCACCAGTGAGCCCGGGCCATCACAAGAAGAGACCCAGTACTTC. The chain uses TRBV24-1 and TRBJ2-5; D gene unclear. CDR1 and CDR2 from the germline V gene are KGHDR and SFDVKD. This CDR3 has 16 amino acids. Trimming pared 4 bases from V and 3 bases from J, leaving 17 bases between.

The chain joins TRBV20-1 to TRBJ2-3; TRBD2 matches at 7 bases. CDR1 and CDR2 (germline): DFQATT, SNEGSKA (reference sequence). With V trimmed by 0 bases and J by 3 bases, 9 bases remained unmatched. The CDR3 loop spans 16 amino acids. The CDR3 here is CSAREGGTTLTDTQYF. CDR3 DNA: TGCAGTGCTAGAGAGGGAGGGACTACCCTGACAGATACGCAGTATTTT.